These 13 T cell receptor beta chains were sequenced from one sample in a study of blood T cell repertoires in COVID-19. The data were produced by immunoSEQ multiplex PCR, yet TCRdb's version contains in-frame clones alone and is incomplete. Among over 200,000 clones listed, 87% were seen once. The sequenced sample consisted of peripheral blood. The receptors were gathered from a man between 40 and 49 years old with active or convalescent COVID-19.

The V gene is TRBV6-5, the J gene TRBJ2-7; maybe TRBD2 (5 bases). The germline V gene has CDR1 MNHEY and CDR2 SVGAGI. This CDR3 is 15 amino acids long. Trimming took off 4 bases at V and 3 bases at J, with 16 bases between the two ends. In DNA, the CDR3 is TGTGCCAGCAGTTCGAGCCCTTGGACTGGCTACGAGCAGTACTTC. Translating it yields CASSSSPWTGYEQYF.

This chain links TRBV6-5 with TRBJ1-2; D is unclear. V shed 8 bases and J shed 0 bases, with 7 bases lying between them. The CDR3 consists of 12 residues. Germline V gene sequence: CDR1 MNHEY, CDR2 SVGAGI. CDR3 amino acids: CASQTANYGYTF. CDR3 coding DNA: TGTGCCAGCCAAACAGCTAACTATGGCTACACCTTC.

This clone was seen only a few times. The genes are TRBV27 and TRBJ1-2, with D unclear. Germline lookup yields CDR1 MNHEY and CDR2 SMNVEV (reference sequence). V gave up 2 bases and J gave up 3 bases, with 7 bases separating them. CDR3 length: 13 amino acids. DNA of the CDR3: TGTGCCAGCAGTTTAATCGGGGACTATGGCTACACCTTC. Translating gives CASSLIGDYGYTF.

The chain links TRBV18 to TRBJ2-5, with 12 nucleotides matching TRBD2. Unmatched junction bases numbered 1, after V lost 5 bases and J lost 0 bases. CDR1 and CDR2 from the germline V gene are KGHSH and LQKENI. There are 15 residues in the CDR3. CDR3 sequence reads: CASSRTSGDQETQYF. The DNA of the CDR3 is TGTGCCAGCTCAAGGACTAGCGGGGACCAAGAGACCCAGTACTTC.

The V gene is TRBV7-8, the J gene TRBJ1-5; D remains unclear. The CDR3 is 14 residues long. V lost 2 bases, J lost 6 bases, and 11 bases lay in between. Germline CDR1 is SGHVS and CDR2 is FQNEAQ. CDR3 sequence reads: CASSLRGLRQPQHF. The CDR3 nucleotides read TGTGCCAGCAGCTTAAGAGGGCTTCGTCAGCCCCAGCATTTT.

CDR3 sequence (DNA): TGCGCCAGCAGCCCGGGCCTAGCGGGCGGTTCACCCCTCCACTTT. This sequence encodes CASSPGLAGGSPLHF. The V and J genes are TRBV5-1 and TRBJ1-6; D not resolved. Between the trimmed V and J ends, which lost 4 bases and 9 bases, there was a span of 17 bases. Germline-derived CDR1 and CDR2 are SGHRS and YFSETQ. The CDR3 extends over 15 amino acids.

The V gene is TRBV5-4, the J gene TRBJ2-3, with 8 bases identical to TRBD2. The CDR3 runs 15 residues. The germline V gene has CDR1 SGHNT and CDR2 YYREEE (reference sequence). J gave up 1 base and V 4 bases, and 5 bases lay outside the gene matches. This CDR3 reads CASSHGGAGTDTQYF. In nucleotides, the CDR3 is TGTGCCAGCAGCCACGGGGGGGCCGGCACAGATACGCAGTATTTT. Filled out from reference TRBV5-4 and TRBJ2-3, the complete variable domain reads ETGVTQSPTHLIKTRGQQVTLRCSSQSGHNTVSWYQQALGQGPQFIFQYYREEENGRGNFPPRFSGLQFPNYSSELNVNALELDDSALYLCASSHGGAGTDTQYFGPGTRLTVL.

The rearrangement uses TRBV19 and TRBJ1-4, with 7 nucleotides matching TRBD1. V lost 7 bases, J lost 6 bases, and 14 bases stayed unmatched. Germline V gene data show CDR1 as LNHDA and CDR2 as SQIVND (reference sequence). The CDR3 length is 16 residues. In DNA, the CDR3 is TGTGCCAGTACCCGTCCTCGCGGGCAGGGGGATGAAAAACTGTTTTTT. This encodes CASTRPRGQGDEKLFF.

The chain combines TRBV15 with TRBJ1-2; D is undetermined. Between the trimmed V and J ends, which lost 0 bases and 8 bases, there was a span of 7 bases. Per the germline V gene, CDR1 is LNHNV and CDR2 is YYDKDF (reference sequence). The CDR3 contains 12 residues. The CDR3 sequence is CATSRDLMGYTF. The DNA of the CDR3 is TGTGCCACCAGCAGAGATTTAATGGGCTACACCTTC.

Comment on this clone: In the same sample, other DNA sequences code for this CDR3. The chain recombines TRBV5-1 with TRBJ1-2, with 7 bases identical to TRBD1. With 3 bases clipped from V and 2 bases from J, the junction kept 1 base outside the gene matches. CDR1 and CDR2 (germline): SGHRS, YFSETQ. The CDR3 has 13 residues. The DNA of the CDR3 is TGCGCCAGCAGCTCGACAGGGAACTATGGCTACACCTTC. It codes for CASSSTGNYGYTF. The full variable domain, rest sourced from reference TRBV5-1 and TRBJ1-2, is KAGVTQTPRYLIKTRGQQVTLSCSPISGHRSVSWYQQTPGQGLQFLFEYFSETQRNKGNFPGRFSGRQFSNSRSEMNVSTLELGDSALYLCASSSTGNYGYTFGSGTRLTVV.

The chain recombines TRBV2 with TRBJ1-3, with TRBD1 matching 8 bases. The CDR3 runs 17 residues. The germline V gene encodes CDR1 SNHLY and CDR2 FYNNEI. With V trimmed by 2 bases and J by 4 bases, 10 bases remained unmatched. CDR3 bases: TGTGCCAGCAGTGAAACGGGACAGGCCCCCGGGGGAAACACCATATATTTT. Translating it yields CASSETGQAPGGNTIYF.

The gene calls are TRBV7-9 and TRBJ2-5; 7 positions match TRBD1. CDR1 is SEHNR, CDR2 FQNEAQ, per germline (reference sequence). The ends lost 6 bases at V and 3 bases at J; junction bases unmatched: 4. The CDR3 length is 13 residues. This chain's CDR3 is CASRKGTEETQYF. CDR3 DNA sequence: TGTGCCAGCAGAAAAGGGACAGAAGAGACCCAGTACTTC.

This rearrangement joins TRBV11-2 to TRBJ1-2, with D perhaps matching TRBD1 (5 bases). CDR1 and CDR2 (germline): SGHAT, FQNNGV. The CDR3 contains 12 residues. V was trimmed by 5 bases and J by 5 bases, leaving 9 bases between them. CDR3 protein: CASSPRGYGYTF. CDR3 DNA: TGTGCCAGCAGCCCTCGGGGGTATGGCTACACCTTC.